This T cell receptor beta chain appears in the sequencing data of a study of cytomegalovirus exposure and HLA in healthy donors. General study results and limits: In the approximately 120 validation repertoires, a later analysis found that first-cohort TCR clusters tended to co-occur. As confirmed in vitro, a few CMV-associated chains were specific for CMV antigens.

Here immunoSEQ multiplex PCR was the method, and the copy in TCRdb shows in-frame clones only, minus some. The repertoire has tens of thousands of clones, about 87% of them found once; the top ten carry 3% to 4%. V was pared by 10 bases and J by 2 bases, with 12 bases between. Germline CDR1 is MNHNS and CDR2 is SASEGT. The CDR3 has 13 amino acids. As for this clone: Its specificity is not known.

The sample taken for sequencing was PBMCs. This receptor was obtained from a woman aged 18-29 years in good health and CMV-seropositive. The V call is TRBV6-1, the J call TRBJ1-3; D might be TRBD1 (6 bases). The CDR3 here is CATTRDTGNTIYF. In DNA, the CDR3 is TGTGCCACCACCCGGGACACTGGAAACACCATATATTTT.